This is a list of T cell receptor beta chains from one sample in a study of T cell repertoires in cytomegalovirus infection. TCRdb reprocessed the reads via MiXCR and lists one record per CDR3 protein. Found here are 200,000 to 300,000 distinct CDR3 sequences, approximately 14% of them singletons; the top ten hold roughly 9.7%. Sequenced: PBMCs. The receptors come from a human donor in good health (CMV status not recorded). Some clones in this sample may be carry-over from other donors' samples. Each CDR3 is given with its conserved first and last residue. A D gene is named only where the DNA matches it firmly. Rows may omit the clone size; those that give it use once, few, many or a size class.

j_gene	v_gene	abundance	d_gene	CDR3aa	CDR3nt
TRBJ2-1	TRBV7-6	many	-	CASSLGGTRYNEQFF	TGTGCCAGCAGCTTAGGGGGGACACGGTACAATGAGCAGTTCTTC
TRBJ2-5	TRBV7-8	many	-	CASSDLPQIHVRGVQETQYF	TGTGCCAGCAGCGACCTACCCCAGATCCACGTGAGAGGGGTTCAAGAGACCCAGTACTTC
TRBJ1-5	TRBV7-2	many	-	CASSRGETNQPQHF	TGTGCCAGCAGCCGCGGGGAAACCAATCAGCCCCAGCATTTT
TRBJ2-5	TRBV29-1	few	TRBD2	CSVESSTSEETQYF	TGCAGCGTTGAATCATCCACTAGCGAAGAGACCCAGTACTTC
TRBJ1-1	TRBV6-2/TRBV6-3	many	-	CASSLYSVRTEAFF	TGTGCCAGCAGTTTGTACAGCGTTAGGACTGAAGCTTTCTTT
TRBJ2-1	TRBV10-3	few	-	CAISKGGPSYNEQFF	TGTGCCATCTCGAAGGGCGGCCCAAGCTACAATGAGCAGTTCTTC
TRBJ2-7	TRBV6-6	-	TRBD1	CASSYSIDRGSYEQYF	TGTGCCAGCAGTTACTCGATTGACAGGGGCTCCTACGAGCAGTACTTC
TRBJ2-1	TRBV11-1	many	-	CASSSKAAGTLYNEQFF	TGTGCCAGCAGCTCAAAGGCGGCCGGGACCTTATACAATGAGCAGTTCTTC
TRBJ2-7	TRBV19	-	-	CASSKDTYYEQYF	TGTGCCAGTAGTAAGGACACCTACTACGAGCAGTACTTC
TRBJ2-6	TRBV9	-	-	CASRGPGANVLTF	TGTGCCAGCAGAGGGCCGGGGGCCAACGTCCTGACTTTC
TRBJ1-6	TRBV20-1	few	TRBD1	CSARRTGDLYNSPLHF	TGCAGTGCTAGACGGACAGGGGACCTCTATAATTCACCCCTCCACTTT
TRBJ2-2	TRBV20-1	few	-	CSATDSLNTGELFF	TGCAGTGCCACCGACTCCCTTAACACCGGGGAGCTGTTTTTT